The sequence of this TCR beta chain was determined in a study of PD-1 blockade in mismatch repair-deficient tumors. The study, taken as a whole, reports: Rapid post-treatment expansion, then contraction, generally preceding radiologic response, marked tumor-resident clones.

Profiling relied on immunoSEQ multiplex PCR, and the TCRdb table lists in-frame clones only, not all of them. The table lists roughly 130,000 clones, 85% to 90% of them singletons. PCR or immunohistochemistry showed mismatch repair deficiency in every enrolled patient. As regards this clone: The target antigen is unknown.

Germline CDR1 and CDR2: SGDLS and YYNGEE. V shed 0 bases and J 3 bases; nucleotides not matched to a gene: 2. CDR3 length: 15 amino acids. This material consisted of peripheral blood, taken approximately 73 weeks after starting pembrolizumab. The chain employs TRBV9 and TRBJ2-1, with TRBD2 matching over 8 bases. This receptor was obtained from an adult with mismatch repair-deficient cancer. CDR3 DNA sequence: TGTGCCAGCAGCGTAGTACTAGCGGACTACAATGAGCAGTTCTTC. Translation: CASSVVLADYNEQFF. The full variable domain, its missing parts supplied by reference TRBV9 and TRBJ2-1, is DSGVTQTPKHLITATGQRVTLRCSPRSGDLSVYWYQQSLDQGLQFLIQYYNGEERAKGNILERFSAQQFPDLHSELNLSSLELGDSALYFCASSVVLADYNEQFFGPGTRLTVL.